One sample yielded the 9 T cell receptor beta chains listed below, sequenced in a study of cytomegalovirus exposure and HLA in healthy donors. The PCR had 60 Vbeta and 13 Jbeta primers. The method was immunoSEQ multiplex PCR; TCRdb's version includes in-frame clones alone and lacks a portion of them. The sample shows tens of thousands of clones, and more than 4.5% sits with its ten largest clones. The sequencing input was PBMCs. Receptors were obtained from a human donor in good health.

Remarks on this clone: At one boundary the junction diverges from the germline segment, which might be a read error. Distinct nucleotide sequences in the sample also encode this CDR3. The chain recombines TRBV19 with TRBJ1-6; 7 bases line up with TRBD1. Germline V gene lookup returns CDR1 LNHDA and CDR2 SQIVND (reference sequence). This CDR3 contains 13 residues. DNA for the CDR3: TGTGCCAGTAGTGCGACAGGGAGTTCACCCCTACACTTT. This translates into CASSATGSSPLHF.

The chain employs TRBV28 and TRBJ1-5; weak D call: TRBD1 (5 bases). The CDR3 length is 12 residues. Germline V CDR1 and CDR2: MDHEN, SYDVKM. Trimming removed 8 bases from V and 7 bases from J, with 12 bases in between. The CDR3 DNA reads TGTGCCAGCTTAGGGGTAGACCAGCCCCAGCATTTT. Residues: CASLGVDQPQHF.

This chain uses TRBV5-4 with TRBJ1-3; D not resolved. Germline-derived CDR1 and CDR2 are SGHNT and YYREEE (reference sequence). CDR3 length equals 15 residues. The V end lost 4 bases, the J end lost 0 bases, and 11 bases lay between the germline ends. This CDR3 reads CASSADGGSGNTIYF. CDR3 sequence (DNA): TGTGCCAGCAGCGCGGACGGAGGCTCTGGAAACACCATATATTTT.

The J gene is TRBJ1-6, the V gene TRBV5-1; TRBD1 agrees at 7 bases. The germline CDR1 and CDR2 sequences are SGHRS and YFSETQ. Losses at the gene ends were 4 bases for V and 4 bases for J; bases not matched to a gene: 2. The CDR3 consists of 14 residues. Here the CDR3 DNA reads TGCGCCAGCAGCCCGGGACAGTATAATTCACCCCTCCACTTT. It translates to CASSPGQYNSPLHF.

The V call is TRBV5-5, the J call TRBJ1-6; no firm D call. V lost 0 bases and J 5 bases, leaving 6 bases between the germline ends. The V gene's germline CDR1 is SGHKS and CDR2 YYEKEE (reference sequence). CDR3 length equals 14 residues. CDR3: CASSLVADNSPLHF. The CDR3 DNA reads TGTGCCAGCAGCTTGGTGGCAGATAATTCACCCCTCCACTTT.

V gene TRBV7-9 combines with J gene TRBJ1-6; 10 nucleotides agree with TRBD1. Trimming cost V 6 bases and J 7 bases; bases outside gene matches: 6. The CDR3 spans 15 residues. The germline V gene has CDR1 SEHNR and CDR2 FQNEAQ (reference sequence). The CDR3 coding sequence is TGTGCCAGCAGACGGTCGGGACAGGGGAATTCACCCCTCCACTTT. Translated, it gives CASRRSGQGNSPLHF.

This chain uses TRBV5-6 with TRBJ2-3; the D gene is possibly TRBD1 (6 bases). The V gene lost 2 bases and the J gene lost 6 bases, with 19 bases spanning the gap. The CDR3 extends over 16 amino acids. The V gene's germline CDR1 is SGHDT and CDR2 YYEEEE. CDR3: CASSFFQTGRTDTQYF. The CDR3 DNA reads as TGTGCCAGCAGCTTTTTCCAAACAGGGAGAACGGATACGCAGTATTTT.

This clone registers medium-sized by frequency. Other nucleotide sequences in the sample specify the same CDR3. V is TRBV30 and J is TRBJ2-2; no reliable D call. Germline CDR1 is GTSNPN and CDR2 is SVGIG (reference sequence). The V gene lost 3 bases and the J gene lost 3 bases, with 8 bases spanning the gap. The CDR3 spans 13 residues. CDR3 DNA sequence: TGTGCCTGGAGCCCCGTCGACACCGGGGAGCTGTTTTTT. Protein sequence: CAWSPVDTGELFF.

This chain connects TRBV5-6 to TRBJ2-1, with 8 bases that match TRBD2. CDR3 length: 15 residues. Germline lookup yields CDR1 SGHDT and CDR2 YYEEEE. V trimming: 2 bases; J trimming: 8 bases; junction bases outside the gene matches: 9. The CDR3 here is CASSFRGGSLYEQFF. The DNA of the CDR3 is TGTGCCAGCAGCTTTCGCGGGGGGTCTCTGTATGAGCAGTTCTTC.